This TCR beta chain was found in a study of long-term antiretroviral therapy in people with HIV. Sequencing used immunoSEQ v3.0 at survey level. TCRdb's table, derived via immunoSEQ multiplex PCR, lists solely in-frame clones and lacks some. The top ten clones hold around 5.3% of a sample with tens of thousands of clones, 70% to 90% of them seen once. V lost 2 bases, J lost 1 base, and 2 bases stayed unmatched. Germline assignment: CDR1 SGHVS and CDR2 FNYEAQ. This CDR3 region has 16 residues. The clonotype was recovered from a man in his thirties or forties with HIV. V is TRBV7-6 and J is TRBJ2-3; 11 nucleotides match TRBD2. Material: unsorted PBMCs, obtained around 4.6 years after starting antiretroviral therapy. The CDR3 nucleotides read TGTGCCAGCAGCTTACTAGCGGGGGGCCGCACAGATACGCAGTATTTT. Translated: CASSLLAGGRTDTQYF.